A selection of T cell receptor beta chains follows, all from one sample in a study of T cells in Graves' hyperthyroidism and ophthalmopathy. MiXCR, applied by TCRdb to the multiplex PCR reads, yields one record per CDR3 protein. In the table there are around 250,000 distinct CDR3 sequences, less than 15% of which are singletons. Source material: blood. These receptor sequences come from a woman in her thirties or forties with Graves' hyperthyroidism that later progressed to Graves' ophthalmopathy. The CDR3 runs from the conserved cysteine through the conserved F or W. A D gene is named only where the DNA matches it firmly. The size of a clone is reported for some rows only, either as once, few or many, or as a class for expanded clones.

clone size	V gene	J gene	D gene	CDR3 length	CDR3 DNA	CDR3 protein
many	TRBV7-3	TRBJ2-3	NA	13	TGTGCCAGCAGCACCACTAGCACAGATACGCAGTATTTT	CASSTTSTDTQYF
many	TRBV9	TRBJ2-1	TRBD2	16	TGTGCCAGCACCGGGACTAGCGGTAGCTCCTACAATGAGCAGTTCTTC	CASTGTSGSSYNEQFF
many	TRBV9	TRBJ2-2	NA	12	TGTGCCAGCACTAGCTATACCGGGGAGCTGTTTTTT	CASTSYTGELFF
NA	TRBV28	TRBJ2-1	NA	16	TGTGCCAGCAGTCCTCCCCCCAGCGGGCCTTACAATGAGCAGTTCTTC	CASSPPPSGPYNEQFF
NA	TRBV6-2/TRBV6-3	TRBJ2-2	NA	15	TGTGCCAGCAGTTTTGGCGTTACGAACACCGGGGAGCTGCTTTTT	CASSFGVTNTGELLF
many	TRBV10-3	TRBJ2-7	TRBD1	13	TGTGCCACCAAGCAGGGACAGGGATACGAGCAGTACTTC	CATKQGQGYEQYF
NA	TRBV2	TRBJ1-1	NA	17	TGTGCCAGCAGTGGGATCGGGGGGTGGGTGGTGGTCTCTGGAGCTTTCTTT	CASSGIGGWVVVSGAFF
few	TRBV4-1	TRBJ1-1	NA	17	TGCGCCAGCAGCCAAGGTTTCGGGGGACTCATGAACACTGAAGCTTTCTTT	CASSQGFGGLMNTEAFF
many	TRBV20-1	TRBJ2-1	TRBD2	15	TGCAGTGCTAAGGGACTAGCGGGAGGGTATGATGAGCAGTTCTTC	CSAKGLAGGYDEQFF
many	TRBV28	TRBJ1-5	TRBD1	15	TGTGCCAGCGAAATAAGGGGGCTGTCGGGACAGCCCCAGCATTTT	CASEIRGLSGQPQHF
many	TRBV28	TRBJ2-3	NA	13	TGTGCCAGCAGGGACAGTACATTGGATACGCAGTATTTT	CASRDSTLDTQYF
NA	TRBV5-6	TRBJ2-5	TRBD2	15	TGTGCCAGCCGCGAGGGACTAGCGGGTCAAGAGACCCAGTACTTC	CASREGLAGQETQYF
many	TRBV30	TRBJ1-5	TRBD1	17	TGTGCCTGGAGTGCGACTTCCGGGACAGGGAGCAATCAGCCCCAGCATTTT	CAWSATSGTGSNQPQHF
many	TRBV28	TRBJ2-7	TRBD2	13	TGTGCCAGCAGACACGGGGAGGGCTACGAGCAGTACTTC	CASRHGEGYEQYF
NA	TRBV12-3/TRBV12-4	TRBJ2-7	TRBD1	14	TGTGCCAGCAGTTTATTAGGGGGCGTCTACGAGCAGTACTTC	CASSLLGGVYEQYF
many	TRBV20-1	TRBJ1-1	TRBD1	16	TGCAGTGCTAGTTCACGGGACAGGCAATTGAACACTGAAGCTTTCTTT	CSASSRDRQLNTEAFF
NA	TRBV20-1	TRBJ2-2	NA	16	TGCAGTGCTAGAAGGGCGGGGACTTCTCGCGCCGGGGAGCTGTTTTTT	CSARRAGTSRAGELFF
many	TRBV2	TRBJ2-1	TRBD2	15	TGTGCCAGCAACCCTAGCGGGAGGGTTTACAATGAGCAGTTCTTC	CASNPSGRVYNEQFF
many	TRBV12-3/TRBV12-4	TRBJ1-2	NA	13	TGTGCCAGCAGTTTGAGGCGGAACTATGGCTACACCTTC	CASSLRRNYGYTF
NA	TRBV7-9	TRBJ2-1	TRBD1	15	TGTGCCAGCAGCCCAGGACAACAGGGGCCCCATGAGCAGTTCTTC	CASSPGQQGPHEQFF
NA	TRBV20-1	TRBJ2-3	TRBD2	15	TGCAGTGCTAGAGGGACTAGCGGCGGCACAGATACGCAGTATTTT	CSARGTSGGTDTQYF
few	TRBV5-1	TRBJ2-1	NA	16	TGCGCCAGCAGCTTGGTGGCAGGTATGCCCTACAATGAGCAGTTCTTC	CASSLVAGMPYNEQFF
many	TRBV27	TRBJ2-3	NA	15	TGTGCCAGCAGACGCAAAGGGGACAGCACAGATACGCAGTATTTT	CASRRKGDSTDTQYF
NA	TRBV6-5	TRBJ1-1	NA	14	TGTGCCAGCAGTTACTCGGGGGCTCACACTGAAGCTTTCTTT	CASSYSGAHTEAFF
NA	TRBV30	TRBJ1-1	NA	11	TGTGCCTGGAGTAGGGCCACTGAAGCTTTCTTT	CAWSRATEAFF
NA	TRBV6-1	TRBJ2-5	TRBD1	16	TGTGCCAGCAGTGAGGACAGGGGGCGCAGGGAAGAGACCCAGTACTTC	CASSEDRGRREETQYF
few	TRBV7-9	TRBJ2-5	NA	13	TGTGCCAGCAGCCAGACAATACAAGAGACCCAGTACTTC	CASSQTIQETQYF
many	TRBV13	TRBJ2-7	TRBD2	16	TGTGCCAGCAGCTTCCGGTTCCTAGCGGGGTCCTACGAGCAGTACTTC	CASSFRFLAGSYEQYF
many	TRBV2	TRBJ2-1	NA	14	TGTGCCAGCAGTATAGGGGACTCCTACAATGAGCAGTTCTTC	CASSIGDSYNEQFF
NA	TRBV7-9	TRBJ2-2	TRBD2	14	TGTGCCAAAGACACTAGCGGGGGCACCGGGGAGCTGTTTTTT	CAKDTSGGTGELFF
many	TRBV11-2	TRBJ2-3	NA	13	TGTGCCAGCAGCTTTGGGGCCCTTAATACGCAGTATTTT	CASSFGALNTQYF
NA	TRBV9	TRBJ2-3	TRBD2	17	TGTGCCAGCAGCGTAGGGTTACTAGCGGGAGTCACAGATACGCAGTATTTT	CASSVGLLAGVTDTQYF
many	TRBV7-2	TRBJ2-1	NA	13	TGTGCCAGCAGCTCAGGGCTCTACAATGAGCAGTTCTTC	CASSSGLYNEQFF
NA	TRBV19	TRBJ2-1	NA	14	TGTGCCAGTAGTATTACGAGCTCCTACAATGAGCAGTTCTTC	CASSITSSYNEQFF
many	TRBV28	TRBJ2-5	NA	13	TGTGCCAGCAGTTTTGCGTTCCAAGAGACCCAGTACTTC	CASSFAFQETQYF
many	TRBV9	TRBJ2-1	TRBD2	17	TGTGCCAGCAGCGCCTCCGTGACTAGCGGGAAGTACAATGAGCAGTTCTTC	CASSASVTSGKYNEQFF
many	TRBV5-1	TRBJ2-7	TRBD1	14	TGCGCCAGCACTCCCGGGGACAGGGAATACGAGCAGTACTTC	CASTPGDREYEQYF
few	TRBV6-2/TRBV6-3	TRBJ2-1	TRBD1	14	TGTGCCAGCAGCCGGACAGGGCTTTACAATGAGCAGTTCTTC	CASSRTGLYNEQFF
many	TRBV6-1	TRBJ2-7	TRBD2	15	TGCGCCAGCAGCTCAGGACTAGCGGGATCCTACGAGCAGTACTTC	CASSSGLAGSYEQYF
many	TRBV27	TRBJ2-7	NA	13	TGTGCCAGCTCGATCCGCAACTCCTACGAGCAGTACTTC	CASSIRNSYEQYF
many	TRBV18	TRBJ1-1	TRBD1	16	TGTGCCAGCTCACCACGTGGGACAGAAGTGAACACTGAAGCTTTCTTT	CASSPRGTEVNTEAFF
NA	TRBV20-1	TRBJ2-3	NA	14	TGCAGTGCTAGGAGGGTTACTAGCACAGATACGCAGTATTTT	CSARRVTSTDTQYF
many	TRBV25-1	TRBJ2-7	NA	18	TGTGCCAGCAGTGGACCGGGACATCAATTAGGGGCTGCCTACGAGCAGTACTTC	CASSGPGHQLGAAYEQYF
NA	TRBV4-1	TRBJ2-5	NA	14	TGCGCCAGCAGCCCCCTGAGCCGCCAAGAGACCCAGTACTTC	CASSPLSRQETQYF
many	TRBV10-2	TRBJ2-1	NA	20	TGCGCCAGCAGTGAGTCGATGACTCCCCGCGCCCGAGGGTCCTACAATGAGCAGTTCTTC	CASSESMTPRARGSYNEQFF
many	TRBV3-1	TRBJ1-1	NA	15	TGTGCCAGCTCCAAATGGGACATCATGAACACTGAAGCTTTCTTT	CASSKWDIMNTEAFF
few	TRBV7-9	TRBJ1-1	NA	13	TGTGCCAGCAGCTCCTCGGACGGCTCCGAAGCTTTCTTT	CASSSSDGSEAFF
NA	TRBV19	TRBJ1-6	NA	17	TGTGCCAGTAGTCCCCAGACAGGTGGCTCCTATAATTCACCCCTCCACTTT	CASSPQTGGSYNSPLHF
many	TRBV27	TRBJ2-1	TRBD2	16	TGTGCCAGCAGTTCCTTGGGAGCGGGAGGCCACAATGAGCAGTTCTTC	CASSSLGAGGHNEQFF
many	TRBV28	TRBJ1-1	NA	16	TGTGCCAGCAGTTTTTTTCAGGGAAATGCGTACACTGAAGCTTTCTTT	CASSFFQGNAYTEAFF
many	TRBV4-1	TRBJ1-6	NA	15	TGCGCCAGCAGCCAAGGTCCGGGCGTGAGTTCACCCCTCCACTTT	CASSQGPGVSSPLHF
many	TRBV28	TRBJ1-2	TRBD1	14	TGTGCCAGCAGTTCGGGACAGGGAAGCTATGGCTACACCTTC	CASSSGQGSYGYTF
many	TRBV19	TRBJ1-1	NA	14	TGTGCCAGTAAGCCAGGAACCTTGAACACTGAAGCTTTCTTT	CASKPGTLNTEAFF